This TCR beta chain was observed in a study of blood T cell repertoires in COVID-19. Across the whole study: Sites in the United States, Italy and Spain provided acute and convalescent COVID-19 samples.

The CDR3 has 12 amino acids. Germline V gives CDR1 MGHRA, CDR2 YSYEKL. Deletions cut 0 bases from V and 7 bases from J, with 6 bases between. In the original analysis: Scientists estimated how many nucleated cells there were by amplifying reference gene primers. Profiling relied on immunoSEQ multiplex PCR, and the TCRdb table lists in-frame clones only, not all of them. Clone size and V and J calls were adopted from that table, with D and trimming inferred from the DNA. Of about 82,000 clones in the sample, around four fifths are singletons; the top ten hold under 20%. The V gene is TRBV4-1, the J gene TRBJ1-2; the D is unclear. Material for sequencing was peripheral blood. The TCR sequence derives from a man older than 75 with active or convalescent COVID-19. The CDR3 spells CASSQEAGGYTF. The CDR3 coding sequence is TGCGCCAGCAGCCAAGAAGCGGGTGGCTACACCTTC.